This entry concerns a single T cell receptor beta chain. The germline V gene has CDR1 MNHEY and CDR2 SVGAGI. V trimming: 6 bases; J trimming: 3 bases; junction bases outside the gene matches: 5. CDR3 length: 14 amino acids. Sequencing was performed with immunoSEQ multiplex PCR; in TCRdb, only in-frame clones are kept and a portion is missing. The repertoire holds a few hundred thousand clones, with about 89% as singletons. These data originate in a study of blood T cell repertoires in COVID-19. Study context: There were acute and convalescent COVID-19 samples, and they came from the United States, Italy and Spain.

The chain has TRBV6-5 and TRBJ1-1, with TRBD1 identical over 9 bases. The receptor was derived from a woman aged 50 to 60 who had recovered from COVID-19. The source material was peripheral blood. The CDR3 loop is CASRLGQGHTEAFF. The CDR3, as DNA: TGTGCCAGCAGACTGGGACAGGGACACACTGAAGCTTTCTTT.